This T cell receptor beta chain was documented in a study of T cell responses to AZD1222 COVID-19 vaccine. Profiling relied on immunoSEQ multiplex PCR, and the TCRdb table lists in-frame clones only, not all of them. The top ten hold 1.6% of the sample, which has some 140,000 clones, 90% seen once. The table lists this clone with a count of one. This sequence was found in an adult in good health. Here the sequenced sample was peripheral blood, taken on day 0 of AZD1222 vaccination.

In DNA, the CDR3 is TGTGCCAGCACCTACCCGTCGCAGGGAACTGAAGCTTTCTTT. It translates to CASTYPSQGTEAFF. V and J are TRBV5-6 and TRBJ1-1, with TRBD1 as a possible D gene (5 bases). This CDR3 has 14 residues. Germline V lookup: CDR1 SGHDT, CDR2 YYEEEE. Trimming removed 6 bases from V and 5 bases from J, with 17 bases in between.